Included here is one T cell receptor (beta chain) sequence, with context. Its antigen is as yet unknown. The ViraFEST assay expanded antigen-specific CD4+ T cells with viral peptide pools before sequencing. Cells that had been cultured for roughly 9 days were the source of isolated CD4+ T cells. Vaccine recipients lacked prior SARS-CoV-2 infection and had negative nucleocapsid antibodies. In the cultures, half the medium was exchanged for IL-2 medium on days 3 and 7. Generated by immunoSEQ multiplex PCR, the TCRdb table keeps only in-frame clones and is missing some. The table has approximately 23,000 clones, 65% to 80% seen once. This record comes from a study of vaccination effects on CD4 cells after COVID-19. This CDR3 is 16 amino acids long. The trim removed 5 bases at V and 4 bases at J, leaving 7 bases unmatched. Germline V gives CDR1 PRHDT, CDR2 FYEKMQ (reference sequence).

This chain links TRBV13 with TRBJ2-1; 11 bases are shared with TRBD2. The sequence was collected from a human donor who received a COVID-19 vaccine. The sequenced sample was CD4+ T cells from PBMCs cultured with HCoV-NL63 spike peptides, obtained before COVID-19 vaccination. The CDR3 DNA follows: TGTGCCAGCAGCAAGAAGACTAGCGGGGAGTACAATGAGCAGTTCTTC. Translating it yields CASSKKTSGEYNEQFF.